A selection of T cell receptor beta chains follows, all from one sample in a study of blood T cell repertoires in COVID-19. Profiling relied on immunoSEQ multiplex PCR, and the TCRdb table lists in-frame clones only, not all of them. The table includes roughly 90,000 clones, 75% to 90% detected once. The sample was peripheral blood. Receptor source: a woman in her 70s with acute or convalescent COVID-19. CDR3s include the opening cysteine and the closing phenylalanine or tryptophan. Each record gives: D gene, V gene, clone size, J gene, CDR3 protein, CDR3 DNA. D genes are given only for firm matches. For some rows the clone size is stated as once, few or many, or as a class when expanded; others skip it.

d_call: TRBD2; v_call: TRBV19; clone_size: .; j_call: TRBJ2-6; cdr3_aa: CATSGISSGANVLTF; cdr3_nt: TGTGCCACCAGCGGGATATCCTCTGGGGCCAACGTCCTGACTTTC
d_call: .; v_call: TRBV9; clone_size: .; j_call: TRBJ1-5; cdr3_aa: CASSVSGNQPQHF; cdr3_nt: TGTGCCAGCAGCGTATCCGGGAATCAGCCCCAGCATTTT
d_call: .; v_call: TRBV15; clone_size: .; j_call: TRBJ1-2; cdr3_aa: CATSRVGTPKVDGYTF; cdr3_nt: TGTGCCACCAGCAGAGTGGGGACACCTAAGGTTGATGGCTACACCTTC
d_call: .; v_call: TRBV27; clone_size: few; j_call: TRBJ1-2; cdr3_aa: CASSPKTGNLNYGYTF; cdr3_nt: TGTGCCAGCAGTCCTAAAACAGGGAACTTAAACTATGGCTACACCTTC
d_call: TRBD2; v_call: TRBV28; clone_size: .; j_call: TRBJ2-3; cdr3_aa: CASSLPWTSGGSTDTQYF; cdr3_nt: TGTGCCAGCAGTCTCCCCTGGACTAGCGGGGGGAGCACAGATACGCAGTATTTT
d_call: .; v_call: TRBV9; clone_size: .; j_call: TRBJ2-3; cdr3_aa: CASSVVAESTDTQYF; cdr3_nt: TGTGCCAGCAGCGTAGTAGCGGAAAGCACAGATACGCAGTATTTT
d_call: TRBD2; v_call: TRBV3-1/TRBV3-2; clone_size: .; j_call: TRBJ2-3; cdr3_aa: CASSRSGGTDTQYF; cdr3_nt: TGTGCCAGCAGCCGGAGCGGGGGAACCGATACGCAGTATTTT
d_call: .; v_call: TRBV19; clone_size: once; j_call: TRBJ1-5; cdr3_aa: CARTTGRHQPQHF; cdr3_nt: TGTGCCAGAACAACAGGGCGGCATCAGCCCCAGCATTTT
d_call: .; v_call: TRBV5-1; clone_size: once; j_call: TRBJ2-2; cdr3_aa: CASSLTGKVGGELFF; cdr3_nt: TGCGCCAGCAGCTTGACAGGGAAGGTCGGCGGGGAGCTGTTTTTT
d_call: .; v_call: TRBV29-1; clone_size: few; j_call: TRBJ2-1; cdr3_aa: CSGGQGYEQFF; cdr3_nt: TGCAGCGGGGGGCAGGGCTATGAGCAGTTCTTC
d_call: .; v_call: TRBV6-5; clone_size: .; j_call: TRBJ2-2; cdr3_aa: CASSRQGVNTGELFF; cdr3_nt: TGTGCCAGCAGTCGACAAGGGGTAAACACCGGGGAGCTGTTTTTT
d_call: .; v_call: TRBV13; clone_size: .; j_call: TRBJ2-5; cdr3_aa: CASSLGHSQETQYF; cdr3_nt: TGTGCCAGCAGCTTAGGACACAGCCAAGAGACCCAGTACTTC
d_call: .; v_call: TRBV2; clone_size: .; j_call: TRBJ1-6; cdr3_aa: CASSWTVNPTDPRNSPLHF; cdr3_nt: TGTGCCAGCAGTTGGACGGTAAATCCGACAGACCCGCGGAATTCACCCCTCCACTTT
d_call: TRBD2; v_call: TRBV5-6; clone_size: .; j_call: TRBJ2-3; cdr3_aa: CASSLVLAGLEDTQYF; cdr3_nt: TGTGCCAGCAGCTTGGTCCTAGCGGGGCTAGAGGATACGCAGTATTTT